Below are 6 T cell receptor beta chains sequenced from a single sample in a study of blood T cell repertoires in COVID-19. TCRdb's table, derived via immunoSEQ multiplex PCR, lists solely in-frame clones and lacks some. The data hold around 170,000 clones, with about 90% observed a single time. Material: peripheral blood. The receptor source for this set is a woman in her 70s with acute or convalescent COVID-19.

This clone was found a few times. The genes are TRBV27 and TRBJ1-5; D gene unclear. V lost 3 bases to trimming and J lost 4 bases, with 4 bases between them. The CDR3 is 12 residues long. Germline CDR1 is MNHEY and CDR2 is SMNVEV (reference sequence). The CDR3 DNA reads as TGTGCCAGCAGTTTTATGAATCAGCCCCAGCATTTT. This codes for CASSFMNQPQHF.

The sample holds a few counts of this clone. The CDR3 DNA reads as TGTGCCAGCAGCTTGGCCGGGGGTTATGGCTACACCTTC. Encoded protein: CASSLAGGYGYTF. V is TRBV5-8 and J is TRBJ1-2; D perhaps matches TRBD1 (5 bases). The V end was cut by 0 bases, the J end by 5 bases, with 8 bases between. The CDR3 is 13 residues long. Germline values: CDR1 SGHTS, CDR2 YDEGEE.

V and J are TRBV7-2 and TRBJ1-6; 8 positions agree with TRBD1. V gave up 3 bases and J gave up 7 bases; unmatched junction bases: 5. This CDR3 has 15 amino acids. Germline values: CDR1 SGHTA, CDR2 FQGNSA. CDR3 residues: CASSLIRGRNSPLHF. In nucleotides, the CDR3 is TGTGCCAGCAGCTTGATCAGGGGGCGAAATTCACCCCTCCACTTT.

The J gene is TRBJ2-3, the V gene TRBV10-1; 8 nucleotides agree with TRBD2. J lost 0 bases, V lost 5 bases, and 7 bases had no gene match. Germline V gives CDR1 WNHNN, CDR2 SYGVQD (reference sequence). This CDR3 spans 16 amino acids. The CDR3 DNA reads as TGCGCCAGCAGTCAAGTAGCGGGGACAAGCACAGATACGCAGTATTTT. Translated: CASSQVAGTSTDTQYF.

The rearrangement links TRBV11-2 to TRBJ2-7, with no clear D. Trimming took off 1 base at V and 10 bases at J, with 11 bases between the two ends. The CDR3 extends over 12 amino acids. Germline assignment: CDR1 SGHAT and CDR2 FQNNGV. CDR3 in DNA: TGTGCCAGCAGCTTAGCGTCAGATACACAGTACTTC. The encoded protein is CASSLASDTQYF.

V is TRBV20-1 and J is TRBJ2-1; 13 nucleotides line up with TRBD2. This CDR3 has 15 residues. CDR1 and CDR2 (germline): DFQATT, SNEGSKA (reference sequence). The ends lost 3 bases at V and 5 bases at J; junction bases unmatched: 4. The CDR3 region has the DNA TGCAGTGCTAGTAGGACTAGCGGGGGAAACAATGAGCAGTTCTTC. Its translation: CSASRTSGGNNEQFF.